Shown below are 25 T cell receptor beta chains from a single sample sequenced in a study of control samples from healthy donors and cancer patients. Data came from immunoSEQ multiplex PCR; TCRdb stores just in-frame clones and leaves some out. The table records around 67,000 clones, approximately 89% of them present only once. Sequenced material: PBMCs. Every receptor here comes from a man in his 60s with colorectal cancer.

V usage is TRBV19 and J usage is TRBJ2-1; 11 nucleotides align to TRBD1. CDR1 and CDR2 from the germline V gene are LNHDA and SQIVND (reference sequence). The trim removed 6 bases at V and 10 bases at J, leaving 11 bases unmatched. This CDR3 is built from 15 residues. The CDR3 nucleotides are TGTGCCAGTAGGGACAGGGACAGGGGGTCCAGGGAGCAGTTCTTC. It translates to CASRDRDRGSREQFF.

The CDR3 protein is CASTARGGRRDEQFF. The CDR3 nucleotides read TGTGCCAGCACAGCGCGGGGGGGGCGCCGGGATGAGCAGTTCTTC. The chain recombines TRBV7-9 with TRBJ2-1, with 9 bases matching TRBD2. Per germline, CDR1 SEHNR and CDR2 FQNEAQ (reference sequence). This CDR3 spans 15 amino acids. The ends lost 7 bases at V and 8 bases at J; junction bases unmatched: 12.

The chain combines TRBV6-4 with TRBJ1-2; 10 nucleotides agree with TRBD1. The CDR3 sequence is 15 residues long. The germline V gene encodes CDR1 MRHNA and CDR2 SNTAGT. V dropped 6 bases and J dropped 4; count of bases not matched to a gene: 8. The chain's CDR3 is CASSPRQGAGYGYTF. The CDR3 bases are TGTGCCAGCAGCCCGAGACAGGGGGCAGGCTATGGCTACACCTTC.

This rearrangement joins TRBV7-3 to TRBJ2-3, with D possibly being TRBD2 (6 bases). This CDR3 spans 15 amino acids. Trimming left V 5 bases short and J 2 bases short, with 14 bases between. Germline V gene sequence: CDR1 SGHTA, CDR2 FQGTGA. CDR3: CASSQLGTDTDTQYF. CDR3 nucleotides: TGTGCCAGCAGCCAGCTAGGGACTGACACAGATACGCAGTATTTT.

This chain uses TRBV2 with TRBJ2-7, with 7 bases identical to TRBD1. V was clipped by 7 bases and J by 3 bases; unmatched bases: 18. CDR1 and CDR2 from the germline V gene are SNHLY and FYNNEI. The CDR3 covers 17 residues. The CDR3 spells CASTPTGEDRPYYEQYF. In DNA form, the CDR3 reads TGTGCCAGCACTCCAACCGGAGAGGACAGGCCCTACTACGAGCAGTACTTC.

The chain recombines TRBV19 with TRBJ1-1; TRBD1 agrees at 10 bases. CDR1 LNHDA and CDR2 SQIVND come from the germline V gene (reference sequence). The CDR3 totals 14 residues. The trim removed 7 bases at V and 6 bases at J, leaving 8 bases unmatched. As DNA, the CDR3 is TGTGCCAGTACCAATCCTGGACAGGGGGCTGAAGCTTTCTTT. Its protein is CASTNPGQGAEAFF.

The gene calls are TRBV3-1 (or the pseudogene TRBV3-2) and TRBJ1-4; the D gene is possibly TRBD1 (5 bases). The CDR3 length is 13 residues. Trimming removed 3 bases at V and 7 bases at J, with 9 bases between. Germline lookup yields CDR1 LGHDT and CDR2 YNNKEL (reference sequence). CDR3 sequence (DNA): TGTGCCAGCAGCCAGGGGGTCGGTGAAAAACTGTTTTTT. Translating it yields CASSQGVGEKLFF.

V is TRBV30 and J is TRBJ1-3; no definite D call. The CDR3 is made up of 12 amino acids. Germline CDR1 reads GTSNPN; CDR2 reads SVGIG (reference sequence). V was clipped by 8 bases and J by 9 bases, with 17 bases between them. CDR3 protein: CAGEFLVGTIYF. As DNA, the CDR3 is TGTGCCGGAGAGTTTCTCGTCGGCACCATATATTTT. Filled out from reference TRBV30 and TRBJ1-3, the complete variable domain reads SQTIHQWPATLVQPVGSPLSLECTVEGTSNPNLYWYRQAAGRGLQLLFYSVGIGQISSEVPQNLSASRPQDRQFILSSKKLLLSDSGFYLCAGEFLVGTIYFGEGSWLTVV.

CDR3 residues: CASSLTRGEYEQYF. The CDR3 nucleotides are TGTGCCAGCAGCCTTACGAGGGGAGAGTACGAGCAGTACTTC. The rearrangement links TRBV6-6 to TRBJ2-7; tentatively, D is TRBD1 or TRBD2 (5 bases each). CDR1 and CDR2 from the germline V gene are MNHNY and SVGAGI (reference sequence). The CDR3 length is 14 residues. V gave up 6 bases and J gave up 4 bases, with 16 bases separating them.

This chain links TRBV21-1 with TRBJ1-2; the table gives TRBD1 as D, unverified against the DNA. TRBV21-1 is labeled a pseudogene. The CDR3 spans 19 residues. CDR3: CASSKELVAGFSANYGYTF. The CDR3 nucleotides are TGTGCCAGCAGCAAAGAATTGGTGGCAGGATTTTCGGCTAACTATGGCTACACCTTC.

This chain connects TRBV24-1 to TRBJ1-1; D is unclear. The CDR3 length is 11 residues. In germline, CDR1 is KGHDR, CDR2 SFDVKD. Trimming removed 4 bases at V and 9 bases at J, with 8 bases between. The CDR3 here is CATSEEAKAFF. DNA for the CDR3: TGTGCCACCAGTGAGGAAGCTAAAGCTTTCTTT.

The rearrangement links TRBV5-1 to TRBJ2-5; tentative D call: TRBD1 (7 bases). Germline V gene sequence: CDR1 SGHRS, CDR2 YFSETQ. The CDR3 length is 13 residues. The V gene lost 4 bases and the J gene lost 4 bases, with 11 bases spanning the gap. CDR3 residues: CASSLRGVETQYF. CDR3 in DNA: TGCGCCAGCAGCCTCAGGGGGGTAGAGACCCAGTACTTC.

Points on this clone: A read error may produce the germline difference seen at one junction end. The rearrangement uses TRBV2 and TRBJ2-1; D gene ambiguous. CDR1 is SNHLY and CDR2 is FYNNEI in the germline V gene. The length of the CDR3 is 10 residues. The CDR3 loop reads CASSYTEQFF. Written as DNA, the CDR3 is TGTGCCAGCAGCTACACTGAGCAGTTCTTC.

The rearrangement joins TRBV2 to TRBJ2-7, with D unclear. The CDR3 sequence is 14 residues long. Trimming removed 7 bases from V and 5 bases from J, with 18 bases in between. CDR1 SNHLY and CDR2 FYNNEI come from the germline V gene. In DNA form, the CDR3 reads TGTGCCAGCAAGTATTCTCAGGTGTCTCACGAGCAGTACTTC. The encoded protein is CASKYSQVSHEQYF.

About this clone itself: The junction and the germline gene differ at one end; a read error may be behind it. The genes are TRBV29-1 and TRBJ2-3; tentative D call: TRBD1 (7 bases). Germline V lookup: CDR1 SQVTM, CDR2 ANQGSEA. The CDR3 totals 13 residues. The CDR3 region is CSVEGGGADTQYF. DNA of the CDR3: TGCAGCGTCGAAGGAGGGGGCGCGGATACGCAGTATTTT.

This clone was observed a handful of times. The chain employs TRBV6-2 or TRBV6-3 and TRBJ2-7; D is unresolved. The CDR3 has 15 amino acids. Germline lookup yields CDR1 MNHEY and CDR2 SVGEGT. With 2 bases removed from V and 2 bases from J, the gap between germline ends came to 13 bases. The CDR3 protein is CASSYRLGGAYEQYF. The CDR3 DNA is TGTGCCAGCAGTTACCGTCTGGGCGGCGCCTACGAGCAGTACTTC.

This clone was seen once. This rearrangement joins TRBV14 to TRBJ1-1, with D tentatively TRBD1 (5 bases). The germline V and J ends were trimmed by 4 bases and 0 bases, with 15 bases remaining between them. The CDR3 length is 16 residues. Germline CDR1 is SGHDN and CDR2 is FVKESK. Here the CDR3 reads CASSPLGGVMNTEAFF. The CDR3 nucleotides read TGTGCCAGCAGCCCTCTTGGAGGGGTAATGAACACTGAAGCTTTCTTT.

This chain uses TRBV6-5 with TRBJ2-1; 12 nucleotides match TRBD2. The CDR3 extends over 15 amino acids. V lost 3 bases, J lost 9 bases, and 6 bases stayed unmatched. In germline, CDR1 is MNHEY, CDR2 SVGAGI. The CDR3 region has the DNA TGTGCCAGCAGTTATGCTAGCGGGGGGGTCGGTGAGCAGTTCTTC. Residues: CASSYASGGVGEQFF.

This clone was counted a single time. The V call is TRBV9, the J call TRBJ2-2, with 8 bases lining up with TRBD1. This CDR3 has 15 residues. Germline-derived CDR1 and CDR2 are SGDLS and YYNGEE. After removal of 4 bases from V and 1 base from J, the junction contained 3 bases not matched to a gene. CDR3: CASSPGQGNTGELFF. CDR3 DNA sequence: TGTGCCAGCAGCCCTGGACAGGGGAACACCGGGGAGCTGTTTTTT.

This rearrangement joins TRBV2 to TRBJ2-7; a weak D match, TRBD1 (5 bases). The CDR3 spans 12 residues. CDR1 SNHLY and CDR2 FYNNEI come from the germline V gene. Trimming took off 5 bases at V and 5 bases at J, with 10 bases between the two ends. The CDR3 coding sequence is TGTGCCAGCAGTTTTCTCAGGGACGAGCAGTACTTC. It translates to CASSFLRDEQYF.

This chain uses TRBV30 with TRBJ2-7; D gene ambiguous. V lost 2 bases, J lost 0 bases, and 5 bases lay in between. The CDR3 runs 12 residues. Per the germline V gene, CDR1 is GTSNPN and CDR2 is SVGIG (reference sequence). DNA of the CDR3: TGTGCCTGGAGTCGGATCTCCTACGAGCAGTACTTC. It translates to CAWSRISYEQYF.

CDR3 protein: CASSLGQLNQPQHF. The CDR3 bases are TGTGCCAGCAGCTTAGGGCAGCTCAATCAGCCCCAGCATTTT. The genes are TRBV7-2 and TRBJ1-5; D is undetermined. The CDR3 runs 14 residues. Trimming removed 1 base from V and 3 bases from J, with 7 bases in between. Germline CDR1 SGHTA, CDR2 FQGNSA.

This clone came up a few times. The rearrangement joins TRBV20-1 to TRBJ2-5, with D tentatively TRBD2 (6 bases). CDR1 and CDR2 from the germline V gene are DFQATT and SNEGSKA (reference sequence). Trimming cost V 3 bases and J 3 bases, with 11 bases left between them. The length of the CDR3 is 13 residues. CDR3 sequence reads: CSASRLGKETQYF. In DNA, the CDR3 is TGCAGTGCTAGTAGACTAGGGAAAGAGACCCAGTACTTC.

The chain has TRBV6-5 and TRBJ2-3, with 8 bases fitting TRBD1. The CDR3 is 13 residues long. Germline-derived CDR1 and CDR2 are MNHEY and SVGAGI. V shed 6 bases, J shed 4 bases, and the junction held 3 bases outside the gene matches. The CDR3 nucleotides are TGTGCCAGCAGGGACAGGGTCGCAGATACGCAGTATTTT. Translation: CASRDRVADTQYF.

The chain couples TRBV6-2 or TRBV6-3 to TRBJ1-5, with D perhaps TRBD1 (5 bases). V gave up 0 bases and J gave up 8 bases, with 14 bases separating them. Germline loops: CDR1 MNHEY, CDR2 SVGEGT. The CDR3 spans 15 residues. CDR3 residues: CASSYSARGQEPQHF. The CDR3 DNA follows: TGTGCCAGCAGTTACTCGGCGAGGGGCCAGGAGCCCCAGCATTTT.